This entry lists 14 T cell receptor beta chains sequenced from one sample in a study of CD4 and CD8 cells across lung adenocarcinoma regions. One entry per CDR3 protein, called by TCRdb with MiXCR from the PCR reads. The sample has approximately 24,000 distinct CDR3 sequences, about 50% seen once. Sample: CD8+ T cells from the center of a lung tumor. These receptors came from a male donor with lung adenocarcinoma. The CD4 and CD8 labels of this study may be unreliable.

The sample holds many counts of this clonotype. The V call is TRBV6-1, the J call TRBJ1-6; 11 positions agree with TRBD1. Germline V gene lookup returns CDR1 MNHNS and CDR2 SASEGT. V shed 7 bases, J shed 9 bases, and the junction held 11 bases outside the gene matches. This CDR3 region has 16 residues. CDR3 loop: CASNPGQGAGGSPLHF. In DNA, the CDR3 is TGTGCCAGCAACCCAGGACAGGGGGCAGGAGGTTCACCCCTCCACTTT.

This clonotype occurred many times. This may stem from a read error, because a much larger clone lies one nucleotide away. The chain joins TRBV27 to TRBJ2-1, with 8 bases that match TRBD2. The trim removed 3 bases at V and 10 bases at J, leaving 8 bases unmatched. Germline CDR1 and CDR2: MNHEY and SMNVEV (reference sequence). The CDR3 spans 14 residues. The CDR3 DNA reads TGTGCCAGCAGTTTCTCGGGAGGGCGACTCGAGCAGTTCTTC. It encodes CASSFSGGRLEQFF.

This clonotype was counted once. CDR3: CASSYSRDRVSYNEQFF. The CDR3 coding sequence is TGTGCCAGCAGTTACTCCCGGGACAGGGTCTCCTACAATGAGCAGTTCTTC. This chain connects TRBV6-5 to TRBJ2-1; the match to TRBD1 covers 9 bases. The trim removed 0 bases at V and 0 bases at J, leaving 3 bases unmatched. The CDR3 sequence is 17 residues long. Germline lookup yields CDR1 MNHEY and CDR2 SVGAGI.

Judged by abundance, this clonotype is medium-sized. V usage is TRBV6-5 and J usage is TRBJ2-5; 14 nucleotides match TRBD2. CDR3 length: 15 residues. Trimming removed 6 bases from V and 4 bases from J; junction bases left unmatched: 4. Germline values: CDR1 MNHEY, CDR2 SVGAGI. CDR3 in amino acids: CASRRGTSGRETQYF. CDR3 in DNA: TGTGCCAGCAGGAGGGGGACTAGCGGGAGAGAGACCCAGTACTTC.

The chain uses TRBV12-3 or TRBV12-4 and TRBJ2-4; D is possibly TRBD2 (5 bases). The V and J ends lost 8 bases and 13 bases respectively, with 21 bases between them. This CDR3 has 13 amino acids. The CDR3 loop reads CASGLMAKNTQYF. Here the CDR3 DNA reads TGTGCCAGCGGACTGATGGCCAAAAACACGCAGTACTTC.

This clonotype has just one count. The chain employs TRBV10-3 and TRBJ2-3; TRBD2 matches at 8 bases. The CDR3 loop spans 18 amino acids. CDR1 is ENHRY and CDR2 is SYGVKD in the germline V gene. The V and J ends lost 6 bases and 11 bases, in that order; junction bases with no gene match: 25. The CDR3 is CAIRSIAGPQGSTNMQYF. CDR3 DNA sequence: TGTGCCATCAGGAGCATAGCGGGACCACAAGGGAGCACAAACATGCAGTATTTT.

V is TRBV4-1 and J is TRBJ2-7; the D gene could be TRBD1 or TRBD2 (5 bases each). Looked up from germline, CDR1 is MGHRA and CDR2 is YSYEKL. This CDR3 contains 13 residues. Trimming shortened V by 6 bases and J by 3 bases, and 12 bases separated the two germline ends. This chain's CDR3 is CASRRDLYYEQYF. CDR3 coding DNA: TGCGCCAGCAGACGGGACCTCTACTACGAGCAGTACTTC.

The CDR3, as DNA: TGTGCCACCAGCAGAGATCCATATGAAGAAAAACTGTTTTTT. Its protein is CATSRDPYEEKLFF. The V gene is TRBV15, the J gene TRBJ1-4; the D is unclear. The CDR3 has 14 residues. V gave up 0 bases and J gave up 8 bases, with 10 bases separating them. CDR1 is LNHNV and CDR2 is YYDKDF in the germline V gene (reference sequence).

The DNA of the CDR3 is TGCGCCAGCTGTGCGGGTCCGGGACTAGCTGGCCAAGATACGCAGTATTTT. The encoded protein is CASCAGPGLAGQDTQYF. The chain uses TRBV10-2 and TRBJ2-3; 9 bases are shared with TRBD2. This CDR3 is built from 17 residues. CDR1 and CDR2 (germline): WSHSY, SAAADI. Trimming at V came to 8 bases and at J to 5 bases, leaving 17 bases not matched to a gene.

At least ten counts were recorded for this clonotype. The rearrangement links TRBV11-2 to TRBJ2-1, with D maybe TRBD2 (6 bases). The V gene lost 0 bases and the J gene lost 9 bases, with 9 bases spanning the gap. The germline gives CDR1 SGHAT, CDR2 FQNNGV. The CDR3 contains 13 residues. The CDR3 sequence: CASSLERGSEQFF. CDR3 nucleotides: TGTGCCAGCAGCTTAGAACGGGGGAGTGAGCAGTTCTTC.

The CDR3: CASSPRDRTYETQYF. The CDR3, as DNA: TGTGCCAGCAGCCCCCGGGACAGAACCTACGAGACCCAGTACTTC. V and J are TRBV9 and TRBJ2-5; 7 nucleotides match TRBD1. The CDR3 sequence is 15 residues long. J lost 5 bases, V lost 4 bases, and 11 bases had no gene match. Germline V gives CDR1 SGDLS, CDR2 YYNGEE.

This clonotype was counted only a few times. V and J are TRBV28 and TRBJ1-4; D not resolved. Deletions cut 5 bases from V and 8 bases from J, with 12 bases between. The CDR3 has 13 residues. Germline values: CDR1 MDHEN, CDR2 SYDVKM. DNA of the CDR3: TGTGCCAGCAGTCCCGCCGGAATAGAAAAACTGTTTTTT. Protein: CASSPAGIEKLFF.

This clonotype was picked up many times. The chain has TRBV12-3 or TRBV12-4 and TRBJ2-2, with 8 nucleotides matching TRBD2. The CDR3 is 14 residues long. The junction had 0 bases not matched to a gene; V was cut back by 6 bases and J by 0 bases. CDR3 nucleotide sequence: TGTGCCAGCAGACTAGCGGCGAACACCGGGGAGCTGTTTTTT. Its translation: CASRLAANTGELFF.

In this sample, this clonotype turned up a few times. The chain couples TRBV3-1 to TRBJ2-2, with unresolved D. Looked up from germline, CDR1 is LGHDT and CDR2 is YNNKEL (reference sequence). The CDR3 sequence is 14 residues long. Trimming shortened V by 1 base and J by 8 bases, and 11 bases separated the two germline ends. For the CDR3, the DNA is TGTGCCAGCAGCCAAGTCGGTAGGGCTGGGGAGCTGTTTTTT. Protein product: CASSQVGRAGELFF.